These 9 T cell receptor beta chains were sequenced from one sample in a study of T-cell reconstitution after alpha-beta-depleted transplantation in children. Researchers prepared the TCRbeta library using unique molecular identifiers, the study reports. MiXCR, run by TCRdb on the PCR reads, gives a single entry per CDR3 protein. This sample has approximately 240,000 distinct CDR3 sequences, with roughly a tenth found just once. Specimen: PBMCs, collected before TCRalphabeta/CD19-depleted stem cell transplant. Receptor source: a child under two years old with acute myeloid leukemia, due to receive a stem cell transplant.

This clonotype was seen at least ten times. The genes are TRBV3-1 and TRBJ2-7, with 7 bases that match TRBD2. Per the germline V gene, CDR1 is LGHDT and CDR2 is YNNKEL (reference sequence). CDR3 length: 15 amino acids. V was pared by 1 base and J by 3 bases, with 6 bases of the junction left unmatched. The CDR3 region is CASSQGHGTIYEQYF. CDR3 in DNA: TGTGCCAGCAGCCAAGGACATGGGACTATCTACGAGCAGTACTTC.

The table lists this clonotype with many counts. The genes are TRBV20-1 and TRBJ2-2, with TRBD1 identical over 8 bases. Per germline, CDR1 DFQATT and CDR2 SNEGSKA (reference sequence). The V segment lost 4 bases and the J segment 4 bases; nucleotides outside the gene matches: 8. The CDR3 covers 15 residues. CDR3 region: CSATTGAGGTGELFF. The CDR3 bases are TGCAGTGCTACGACAGGGGCAGGTGGCACCGGGGAGCTGTTTTTT.

This clonotype was found many times. The chain uses TRBV4-1 and TRBJ2-1; TRBD1 might be the D (5 bases). This CDR3 has 15 residues. Germline loops: CDR1 MGHRA, CDR2 YSYEKL. The ends were cut back, 0 bases at V and 0 bases at J, with 6 bases in the middle. The CDR3 DNA follows: TGCGCCAGCAGCCAAGAGGACAACTCCTACAATGAGCAGTTCTTC. Translation: CASSQEDNSYNEQFF.

This rearrangement joins TRBV4-1 to TRBJ2-7; TRBD2 is a possible D gene (6 bases). The CDR3 consists of 15 residues. Germline V gene sequence: CDR1 MGHRA, CDR2 YSYEKL. The V end lost 1 base, the J end lost 7 bases, and 17 bases lay between the germline ends. CDR3 coding DNA: TGCGCCAGCAGCCAAGCACCCCTCCTGACTAGAGAGCAGTACTTC. Translation: CASSQAPLLTREQYF.

This clonotype was counted many times. The chain is built from TRBV4-1 and TRBJ1-5; the D gene is possibly TRBD1 (6 bases). Per germline, CDR1 MGHRA and CDR2 YSYEKL. V was clipped by 1 base and J by 2 bases, with 9 bases between them. The CDR3 extends over 15 amino acids. Here the CDR3 DNA reads TGCGCCAGCAGCCAAGTTGGGGGCCGCAATCAGCCCCAGCATTTT. This encodes CASSQVGGRNQPQHF.

The chain employs TRBV11-2 and TRBJ1-2; perhaps TRBD1 as D (6 bases). The CDR3 totals 14 residues. V lost 4 bases to trimming and J lost 4 bases, with 13 bases between them. Germline V lookup: CDR1 SGHAT, CDR2 FQNNGV. The CDR3: CASSSWTDTYGYTF. DNA for the CDR3: TGTGCCAGCAGCTCCTGGACAGACACCTATGGCTACACCTTC.

This clonotype was found many times. The chain recombines TRBV7-2 with TRBJ2-7, with D perhaps TRBD2 (5 bases). V was trimmed by 8 bases and J by 5 bases, leaving 22 bases between them. The CDR3 length is 15 residues. Germline CDR1 SGHTA, CDR2 FQGNSA. The DNA of the CDR3 is TGTGCCAGCGGCCGGTCCGCTAGCCGGGTCGACGAGCAGTACTTC. Translating gives CASGRSASRVDEQYF.

This clonotype was picked up many times. The J gene is TRBJ2-7, the V gene TRBV20-1, with TRBD2 matching over 14 bases. The germline V gene has CDR1 DFQATT and CDR2 SNEGSKA (reference sequence). Trimming took 4 bases from V and 6 from J; bases not matched to a gene: 2. The CDR3 is made up of 13 amino acids. The CDR3 loop reads CSATGTSGSEQYF. As DNA, the CDR3 is TGCAGTGCTACAGGGACTAGCGGGAGCGAGCAGTACTTC.

Ten or more counts support this clonotype. V gene TRBV6-5 combines with J gene TRBJ1-2; D possibly corresponds to TRBD1 (6 bases). The CDR3 has 16 residues. Germline values: CDR1 MNHEY, CDR2 SVGAGI. Between the trimmed V and J ends, which lost 6 bases and 4 bases, there was a span of 21 bases. This CDR3 reads CASRISGGPSPYGYTF. CDR3 sequence (DNA): TGTGCCAGCAGGATTTCGGGGGGCCCTTCTCCCTATGGCTACACCTTC.